This TCR beta chain is drawn from a study of control samples from healthy donors and cancer patients. Some clones are missing from TCRdb's copy, which holds only in-frame ones; the method was immunoSEQ multiplex PCR. The table includes around 94,000 clones, less than 95% detected once. This clone has a single count. The sample comprised blood. This sequence originates from a woman younger than 35 in good health.

The CDR3 is CASSRQQGGTNEKLFF. Here the CDR3 DNA reads TGTGCCAGCTCGCGTCAACAGGGGGGGACTAATGAAAAACTGTTTTTT. The chain is built from TRBV18 and TRBJ1-4, with 8 nucleotides matching TRBD1. The CDR3 runs 16 residues. The germline gives CDR1 KGHSH, CDR2 LQKENI. The ends lost 6 bases at V and 2 bases at J; junction bases unmatched: 8.